The subject of this entry is one T cell receptor beta chain. Its antigen has not been determined. Base qualities are not at hand, and no much larger clone is one base apart. A distance of 16 bases separates the germline ends of V and J, which lose 0 bases and 5 bases respectively. Based on the germline V gene, the CDR1 and CDR2 sequences are SQVTM and ANQGSEA. Inclusive of the bounding cysteine and phenylalanine, the CDR3 is 15 residues long. Only the CDR3 region is kept as DNA, spanning 45 bases read in frame from base 1. This entry belongs to a study of shared clonotypes between healthy human individuals (dated by TCRdb to between 2020 and 2021). Regarding the research as a whole: Two women and a few men aged 18 to 49 years were included in the cohort. For each donor, three plates each were used for CD4 naive and CD4 memory, two plates were used for CD8 naive, and one plate was used for CD8 memory. The study deeply sequenced blood TCR repertoires of about 5 healthy adults to estimate repertoire size and the extent of clonotype sharing between individuals. To increase sequencing depth and limit assay-specific biases, different laboratories used diverse techniques to prepare libraries and sequence TCR repertoires. Leukapheresis yielded between about 0.9 and 9 billion PBMCs per donor.

Overall results and qualifications from the work: Incomplete sequencing was indicated by rarefaction of sorted-subset datasets, despite the large sequencing depth. Clonotypes shared by all four sorted-subset donors showed higher generation probabilities than non-shared clonotypes. Sampling was restricted to blood, and TCR repertoires in tissue are likely to differ from TCR repertoires in blood. Pairwise subsampling indicated that sequencing depth was expected to affect the degree of clonotype sharing among donors. Across a handful of donors, around 5% of naive CD4, approximately 3.6% of naive CD8, around 2.1% of memory CD4, and approximately 0.4% of memory CD8 clonotypes were shared. The small number of donors limited the genetic and exposure-history diversity represented. Naive subsets generally had larger estimated clonotype richness than memory subsets did.

The donors were healthy, HIV-negative adults who had no recently reported acute infections or vaccinations. All donors were Caucasian adults living in Nashville, Tennessee, USA. CD4+ T cells were enriched through magnetic negative selection, after which naive cells were positively selected on CD45RA and the remaining negative fraction served as the memory subset. Blood was collected by leukapheresis, and PBMCs were isolated by Ficoll-Histopaque density gradient centrifugation and then cryopreserved in liquid nitrogen vapor phase. Purity and quantity of every magnetically sorted T cell population were checked by analytical flow cytometry. Each sorted fraction had its genomic DNA isolated and then quantified by UV absorbance on a Nanodrop 2000c. Using the deep immunoSEQ assay, TCR CDR3 regions were amplified from genomic DNA by multiplex PCR. Extracted genomic DNA from each cell subset was spread evenly across all wells of several immunoSEQ 96-well plates, with each plate serving as a replicate. Each replicate PCR for sorted subsets received about 200 ng genomic DNA, equal to tens of thousands of T cell genomes. Purified libraries were quantified with a Qubit 3.0 fluorometer, sized on a Bioanalyzer 2100, and re-quantified with the KAPA Library Quantification kit. Every immunoSEQ 96-well plate was sequenced on a dedicated single-read 150-cycle Illumina NextSeq 550 flow cell. Regarding the original processing steps: Because the immunoSEQ output held only junctional sequences and lacked quality scores, the filtering could not match the filtering applied to full-length reads. Sequences were annotated with PyIR, a Python wrapper for IgBLAST v1.9, using IMGT germline references to assign V/J genes and CDR3. Any read was removed if the V/J assignment was weak (E-value above 1e-6), the CDR3 was missing, or the read contained stop codons, out-of-frame junctions, or ambiguous translated residues. V3J clonotypes were defined by identical inferred V gene, J gene, and CDR3 amino acid sequence. The percentage overlap between two repertoires was calculated by dividing the number of shared unique clonotypes by the size of the smaller repertoire. Three approaches were used to assess repertoire richness: RTK rarefaction, the Chao1 estimator, and Recon v2.1 estimates of unobserved clonotypes. OLGA was used to compute generation probabilities for all TCRbeta clonotypes that the gDNA method yielded from a handful of donors. The source is immuneACCESS, and TCRdb retained only in-frame sequences with V and J called. Part of the clones is not carried over; for the studies checked, unresolved V genes explain less than half of this, and the remainder is unexplained. The D gene and trimming were derived from the DNA, and the V and J assignments and clone size from that table. The sample contains about 1.5 million clones, approximately 98% of them found a single time. Around 0.45% of the sample lies in the top ten.

This TCR was recovered from a man younger than 45 in good health. The sample taken for sequencing was naive CD4+ T cells sorted from blood. The cell subset or site label, read with the paper, signifies: CD45RA+ positively selected. The chain joins TRBV29-1 to TRBJ1-1; TRBD1 could be the D gene, as 5 bases match. The DNA sequence reads TGCAGCGTTGAAGATGGATGGGGCCGACGGACTGAAGCTTTCTTT. It encodes CSVEDGWGRRTEAFF.